This T cell receptor beta chain was found in a study of T cell clonotyping in hematopoietic cell transplantation. Germline CDR1 and CDR2: MNHEY and SVGAGI. The V and J ends lost 6 bases and 8 bases, in that order; junction bases with no gene match: 3. The CDR3 has 11 residues. About this clone: The antigen is unknown.

Some clones are missing from TCRdb's copy, which holds only in-frame ones; the method was immunoSEQ multiplex PCR. The top ten clones hold around 2.5% of a sample with about 16,000 clones, 90% of them seen once. Findings and limits, study-wide: After transplant, recipient diversity fell while pathologically expanded clonotypes grew through day 180. At the given depth, recipient repertoires were over 95% de novo clonotypes. Graft donor and pretransplant recipient Inverse Simpson Index values predicted broader posttransplant TCR diversity. CD4 and CD8 repertoire contributions could not be separated without sorting.

The source of this sequence is a man aged 50 or older in good health. Some clones in this sample may be carry-over from other donors' samples. The sequenced sample consisted of peripheral blood mononuclear cells. The chain links TRBV6-5 to TRBJ1-1; 7 nucleotides agree with TRBD1. The CDR3 loop reads CASSTGEEAFF. DNA for the CDR3: TGTGCCAGCAGCACAGGGGAGGAAGCTTTCTTT.